This entry concerns a single TCR beta chain. Its specificity is not known. This sample stems from a study of post-analysis software for immune sequencing data. Study outcomes and limitations: Among a handful of TRBV segments more frequent in patients than controls were TRBV5-6, TRBV5-1 and TRBV20-1. Strong co-clustering by F measure linked samples that shared a preparation batch. Compared with controls, patients showed significantly lower normalized Chao1 diversity.

CDR1 is SEHNR, CDR2 FQNEAQ, per germline (reference sequence). The CDR3 length is 16 residues. V lost 4 bases, J lost 0 bases, and 14 bases lay in between. TCR beta libraries were prepared from cDNA with unique molecular identifiers. T cells numbering roughly 1 to 10 million yielded 500,000 or so cDNA molecules. MiXCR, applied by TCRdb to the PCR reads, yields one record per CDR3 protein. The repertoire has about 680,000 distinct CDR3 sequences, roughly three fifths of them found once; the top ten carry over 9%. Sequencing input: blood. The rearrangement uses TRBV7-9 and TRBJ2-3; tentatively, D is TRBD2 (5 bases). This sequence was found in a girl aged 2 to 9 with multiple sclerosis. The CDR3 loop is CASSSRRRTSTDTQYF. CDR3 sequence (DNA): TGTGCCAGCAGCTCCCGACGGAGGACTAGCACAGATACGCAGTATTTT.